Listed below are T cell receptor beta chains from one sample, sequenced in a study of T-cell reconstitution after alpha-beta-depleted transplantation in children. TCRdb re-called the PCR reads with MiXCR, one entry per CDR3 protein. The data show just over 350,000 distinct CDR3 sequences, about an eighth seen once. The specimen comprised PBMCs, sampled from the stem cell graft. The receptors here all came from a human donor who donated a stem cell graft to a child with Fanconi anemia. Both conserved end residues are trimmed from each CDR3.

v_call	cdr3_aa
TRBV19	ASSPTGANVLT
TRBV29-1	SVAGGAGELF
TRBV10-3	AISESGIEAF
TRBV5-1	ASRYRGAQRNQPQH
TRBV2	ASSEATRNTEAF
TRBV4-3	ASSQEVGINTEAF
TRBV25-1	ASSAGGNEKLF
TRBV9	ASSVGTTNTQY
TRBV7-9	ASSFPQGRQGRTRGTEAF
TRBV6-5	ASSTGSGYT
TRBV4-1	ASEGQSRPGPSTDTQY
TRBV9	ASSVGQFITDTQY
TRBV19	ASSIDPRVTLSYNEQF
TRBV18	ASSLQSSSYNEQF
TRBV7-8	ASSFGTSTSTDTQY
TRBV4-1	ASSPDQRNTEAF
TRBV12-3/TRBV12-4	ASSFQAGNTEAF
TRBV2	ASRSEGDRTQY
TRBV11-2	ASSFERNIQY
TRBV4-3	ASSRDGAGNTEAF
TRBV2	ASRGQGAVGELF
TRBV6-2/TRBV6-3	ASSTGQSISYEQY
TRBV29-1	SVDDGRAYYGYT
TRBV7-8	ASKKPGLVSDTQY
TRBV6-5	ASSYLQSNSPLH
TRBV4-3	ASSQDLETGMGETQY
TRBV7-9	ASSLQESTLQY
TRBV20-1	SARGQKETQY
TRBV29-1	SVAGYGENEQF
TRBV12-3/TRBV12-4	ASSTVADTQY
TRBV27	ASSPWETGAYNEQF
TRBV6-5	ASSWTGQGGGKLF
TRBV20-1	SAPKGSDHQPQH
TRBV7-3	ASSLLGGPTGEQY
TRBV5-1	ASSLGAISYNEQF
TRBV18	ASSPEVGNTEAF
TRBV19	ASSSTGGHVWGEAF
TRBV21-1	ASSPADPNNEQF
TRBV5-1	ASSFGPSGQGSSGANVLT
TRBV12-3/TRBV12-4	ASSLLDQVGTQY
TRBV7-3	ASSLGDRVINEQF
TRBV27	ASSPETSNEQY
TRBV7-2	ASSLAGGGV
TRBV6-5	ASTSTGEAF
TRBV7-2	ASSLAPGHQPQH
TRBV6-5	ASSNRDRGVNQPQH
TRBV29-1	SVDETGPNTEAF
TRBV6-1	ASSGDSLGSEAF
TRBV10-3	ATRGPTGELF
TRBV2	ASEVAWGNTEAF
TRBV7-7	ASSLTAYNEQF